This TCR beta chain derives from a study of blood T cell repertoires in COVID-19. In the source study's methods: Nucleated cell number was recorded as an estimate derived from reference gene primer amplification. Libraries were prepared by immunoSEQ multiplex PCR; TCRdb keeps only in-frame clonotypes and omits some of them. D and trimming were read from the DNA, whereas the V and J calls and clone size are those reported in that table. This sample has some 300,000 clones, with 89% found just once. CDR3 length equals 15 residues. Germline V CDR1 and CDR2: KGHSH, LQKENI. Trimming took 5 bases from V and 1 from J; bases not matched to a gene: 6.

The material sequenced was PBMCs or T cells enriched from blood (not recorded which). The V gene is TRBV18, the J gene TRBJ1-2, with 8 bases matching TRBD1. The TCR originated in a woman between 45 and 65 years old who had been exposed to COVID-19. The CDR3 DNA reads as TGTGCCAGCTCAAAAGACAGGGGTAGTAACTATGGCTACACCTTC. This encodes CASSKDRGSNYGYTF.